This entry lists 19 T cell receptor beta chains sequenced from one sample in a study of CD8 T cells in ankylosing spondylitis. TCRdb reanalysed the 5' RACE reads using MiXCR and keeps one entry per CDR3 protein. The data contain about 150,000 distinct CDR3 sequences, under 45% of them seen just once; the ten biggest clones take up approximately 16%. The sequenced sample was synovial fluid, either unsorted or a sorted T cell fraction (not recorded which). The receptor source for this set is a male donor with ankylosing spondylitis.

The chain links TRBV10-3 to TRBJ1-2; D is possibly TRBD1 (5 bases). This CDR3 has 14 amino acids. The V gene's germline CDR1 is ENHRY and CDR2 SYGVKD. Trimming took off 6 bases at V and 4 bases at J, with 15 bases between the two ends. The chain's CDR3 is CAIRVRGPFYGYTF. The CDR3 bases are TGTGCCATCAGGGTGCGGGGACCCTTCTATGGCTACACCTTC.

This clonotype occurred a few times. The CDR3 bases are TGCGCCAGCAGCCAAGCATCGAGGGGGGGAGGGGGGCAGTTCTTC. This codes for CASSQASRGGGGQFF. The chain recombines TRBV4-1 with TRBJ2-1; D perhaps matches TRBD2 (7 bases). The CDR3 extends over 15 amino acids. CDR1 is MGHRA, CDR2 YSYEKL, per germline. The V gene lost 1 base and the J gene lost 12 bases, with 19 bases spanning the gap.

The chain couples TRBV7-8 to TRBJ2-5; no firm D call. The length of the CDR3 is 11 residues. Germline loops: CDR1 SGHVS, CDR2 FQNEAQ. V was pared by 3 bases and J by 5 bases, with 4 bases between. CDR3 residues: CASSFWETQYF. In DNA form, the CDR3 reads TGTGCCAGCAGCTTCTGGGAGACCCAGTACTTC. Variable domain in full (rest from reference TRBV7-8 and TRBJ2-5): GAGVSQSPRYKVAKRGQDVALRCDPISGHVSLFWYQQALGQGPEFLTYFQNEAQLDKSGLPSDRFFAERPEGSVSTLKIQRTQQEDSAVYLCASSFWETQYFGPGTRLLVL.

The chain carries TRBV4-3 and TRBJ2-3, with TRBD1 as a possible D gene (6 bases). This CDR3 has 16 amino acids. The V and J ends lost 0 bases and 5 bases respectively, with 15 bases between them. In germline, CDR1 is LGHNA, CDR2 YSLEER. The CDR3 DNA sequence: TGCGCCAGCAGCCAAGAGGGCAGACAGGCCGTAGATACGCAGTATTTT. Encoded protein: CASSQEGRQAVDTQYF.

This clonotype was counted a few times. The V gene is TRBV7-2, the J gene TRBJ2-1, with no clear D. V was trimmed by 5 bases and J by 0 bases, leaving 17 bases between them. CDR1 and CDR2 (germline): SGHTA, FQGNSA. This CDR3 spans 17 amino acids. This CDR3 reads CASSNRPQPYSYNEQFF. DNA of the CDR3: TGTGCCAGCAGCAACCGCCCCCAGCCATACTCCTACAATGAGCAGTTCTTC. The full variable domain, its missing parts supplied by reference TRBV7-2 and TRBJ2-1, is GAGVSQSPSNKVTEKGKDVELRCDPISGHTALYWYRQSLGQGLEFLIYFQGNSAPDKSGLPSDRFSAERTGGSVSTLTIQRTQQEDSAVYLCASSNRPQPYSYNEQFFGPGTRLTVL.

The count of this clonotype is one. This chain uses TRBV24-1 with TRBJ2-1; D may be TRBD2 (5 bases). Trimming cost V 7 bases and J 4 bases, with 31 bases left between them. The CDR3 is 20 amino acids. Germline V CDR1 and CDR2: KGHDR, SFDVKD. The CDR3 loop reads CATRPYGRRRETGPYNEQFF. In DNA form, the CDR3 reads TGTGCCACCAGACCGTATGGACGGAGGAGAGAGACCGGACCTTACAATGAGCAGTTCTTC.

This clonotype showed up just a few times. The CDR3 reads CASSLRGPNTEAFF. The DNA for the CDR3 is TGTGCCAGCAGCCTCCGCGGACCGAACACTGAAGCTTTCTTT. This rearrangement joins TRBV7-8 to TRBJ1-1; D not certain. The CDR3 spans 14 residues. Germline CDR1 is SGHVS and CDR2 is FQNEAQ. With 5 bases removed from V and 1 base from J, the gap between germline ends came to 11 bases.

This clonotype was detected ten times or more. CDR3 DNA: TGTGCCAGCAGCTACACTAGCGGGAGCACCAATGAGCAGTTCTTC. Amino acid sequence: CASSYTSGSTNEQFF. The chain recombines TRBV6-4 with TRBJ2-1, with TRBD2 identical over 11 bases. The CDR3 consists of 15 residues. Looked up from germline, CDR1 is MRHNA and CDR2 is SNTAGT. Trimming removed 6 bases from V and 6 bases from J; junction bases left unmatched: 7.

This rearrangement joins TRBV5-6 to TRBJ2-7; the D gene is possibly TRBD2 (7 bases). This CDR3 is built from 15 residues. The germline V gene has CDR1 SGHDT and CDR2 YYEEEE. The V and J ends lost 4 bases and 1 base respectively, with 15 bases between them. The CDR3 reads CASSRGARDSYEQYF. CDR3 in DNA: TGTGCCAGCAGCCGGGGGGCGCGGGATTCCTACGAGCAGTACTTC.

This clonotype appeared a few times. The V call is TRBV3-1, the J call TRBJ1-2; D not resolved. Deletions cut 4 bases from V and 8 bases from J, with 20 bases between. The CDR3 is 15 amino acids. The germline CDR1 and CDR2 sequences are LGHDT and YNNKEL (reference sequence). CDR3 coding DNA: TGTGCCAGCAGCCGGCCCCTGCTCGCGGGCTGCGGCTACACCTTC. This translates into CASSRPLLAGCGYTF.

There are a few counts of this clonotype. The rearrangement links TRBV10-3 to TRBJ2-5; D may be TRBD1 or TRBD2 (5 bases each). The CDR3 totals 16 residues. CDR1 and CDR2 (germline): ENHRY, SYGVKD. V was pared by 1 base and J by 0 bases, with 12 bases between. CDR3 residues: CAISELGVLYQETQYF. The CDR3 DNA reads as TGTGCCATCAGTGAGTTGGGGGTTTTGTACCAAGAGACCCAGTACTTC.

The table lists this clonotype with a few counts. CDR3 DNA sequence: TGCGCCAGCAGCTTGTCCTATTTGAAGACCCAGTACTTC. This encodes CASSLSYLKTQYF. The chain couples TRBV5-1 to TRBJ2-5; D unresolved. The V gene's germline CDR1 is SGHRS and CDR2 YFSETQ. This CDR3 is 13 amino acids long. The V and J ends lost 1 base and 6 bases respectively, with 10 bases between them.

This clonotype was found many times. The chain recombines TRBV4-2 with TRBJ1-1; D not resolved. CDR1 LGHNA and CDR2 YNFKEQ come from the germline V gene. This CDR3 is built from 15 residues. V shed 0 bases and J shed 2 bases, with 10 bases lying between them. The CDR3 bases are TGTGCCAGCAGCCAAGAAGGCCCACAAAACACTGAAGCTTTCTTT. Its translation: CASSQEGPQNTEAFF.

This clonotype was observed a handful of times. V is TRBV3-1 and J is TRBJ1-3; TRBD1 agrees at 7 bases. Trimming took 1 base from V and 2 from J; bases not matched to a gene: 5. CDR1 LGHDT and CDR2 YNNKEL come from the germline V gene (reference sequence). This CDR3 comprises 16 residues. The CDR3: CASSQVPTGAGNTIYF. DNA of the CDR3: TGTGCCAGCAGCCAAGTTCCCACAGGGGCTGGAAACACCATATATTTT.

CDR3 protein: CASMGLYEQYF. DNA of the CDR3: TGTGCCAGCATGGGTCTTTACGAGCAGTACTTC. V gene TRBV12-3 or TRBV12-4 combines with J gene TRBJ2-7; D gene uncertain. CDR3 length: 11 residues. V was pared by 7 bases and J by 4 bases, with 8 bases between.

This chain connects TRBV15 to TRBJ2-7; 7 nucleotides line up with TRBD2. The CDR3 runs to 17 residues. Germline V lookup: CDR1 LNHNV, CDR2 YYDKDF (reference sequence). V was pared by 2 bases and J by 2 bases, with 12 bases of the junction left unmatched. The CDR3: CATSRPPGGLTTYEQYF. DNA for the CDR3: TGTGCCACCAGCAGACCCCCGGGGGGACTAACAACCTACGAGCAGTACTTC.

J is TRBJ1-2 and V is TRBV27; TRBD1 might be the D (6 bases). V gave up 0 bases and J gave up 0 bases, with 20 bases separating them. CDR1 MNHEY and CDR2 SMNVEV come from the germline V gene (reference sequence). This CDR3 has 19 amino acids. The CDR3 loop is CASSLSSLTGTEPNYGYTF. The CDR3 region has the DNA TGTGCCAGCAGTTTATCGTCCCTTACAGGGACTGAACCTAACTATGGCTACACCTTC.

V is TRBV28 and J is TRBJ2-5, with 8 bases fitting TRBD2. The CDR3 totals 15 residues. The germline CDR1 and CDR2 sequences are MDHEN and SYDVKM. V trimming: 6 bases; J trimming: 0 bases; junction bases outside the gene matches: 6. The CDR3 here is CASRIAGKYQETQYF. The CDR3 DNA reads TGTGCCAGCAGGATAGCGGGAAAGTACCAAGAGACCCAGTACTTC.

This clonotype was seen only a few times. The gene calls are TRBV6-5 and TRBJ1-1; D ambiguous. V lost 2 bases and J lost 1, with 5 bases in between. The CDR3 contains 13 residues. Per germline, CDR1 MNHEY and CDR2 SVGAGI. CDR3 nucleotides: TGTGCCAGCAGTTACACAGAGAACACTGAAGCTTTCTTT. Translation: CASSYTENTEAFF.